The 14 T cell receptor beta chains below all came from one sample that was sequenced in a study of somatic mutations in cytotoxic T cells in rheumatoid arthritis. Data came from immunoSEQ multiplex PCR; TCRdb stores just in-frame clones and leaves some out. The sample shows roughly 20,000 clones, over 80% of them seen only once. Sequencing was performed on CD8+ T cells sorted from blood. The receptors come from an adult with rheumatoid arthritis.

The CDR3 DNA is TGTGCCAGCAGTGACTCGGAGACGTCCGGGGAGCTGTTTTTT. It encodes CASSDSETSGELFF. This chain connects TRBV6-4 to TRBJ2-2; no reliable D call. Trimming shortened V by 0 bases and J by 6 bases, and 8 bases separated the two germline ends. CDR3 length equals 14 residues. Germline CDR1 reads MRHNA; CDR2 reads SNTAGT.

The chain employs TRBV7-9 and TRBJ2-4; 9 bases line up with TRBD1. With V trimmed by 5 bases and J by 1 base, 6 bases remained unmatched. The germline CDR1 and CDR2 sequences are SEHNR and FQNEAQ (reference sequence). This CDR3 has 16 residues. The CDR3: CASSQNRGPAKNIQYF. For the CDR3, the DNA is TGTGCCAGCAGCCAAAACAGGGGGCCGGCCAAAAACATTCAGTACTTC.

V gene TRBV27 combines with J gene TRBJ2-1; perhaps TRBD2 as D (5 bases). This CDR3 is 15 amino acids long. Trimming pared 7 bases from V and 7 bases from J, leaving 20 bases between. Germline-derived CDR1 and CDR2 are MNHEY and SMNVEV (reference sequence). For the CDR3, the DNA is TGTGCCAGCACCCTTTATAGGGCACGAGGGAATGAGCAGTTCTTC. It codes for CASTLYRARGNEQFF.

The rearrangement uses TRBV6-6 and TRBJ1-2; D unclear. The CDR3 has 14 amino acids. The germline gives CDR1 MNHNY, CDR2 SVGAGI (reference sequence). Trimming shortened V by 6 bases and J by 2 bases, and 13 bases separated the two germline ends. In DNA form, the CDR3 reads TGTGCCAGCAGCCCTCCCGGATTCAACTATGGCTACACCTTC. This gives the protein CASSPPGFNYGYTF.

This clone was observed a single time. The chain links TRBV11-2 to TRBJ2-3; the D gene is possibly TRBD2 (6 bases). From germline, CDR1 is SGHAT and CDR2 FQNNGV. The CDR3 spans 15 residues. V shed 3 bases and J shed 2 bases, with 12 bases lying between them. CDR3 region: CASSLGAGNTDTQYF. The CDR3 nucleotides read TGTGCCAGCAGCTTGGGTGCGGGGAACACAGATACGCAGTATTTT.

This clone is labeled medium-sized. The chain joins TRBV9 to TRBJ2-7; TRBD2 agrees at 7 bases. The ends lost 4 bases at V and 0 bases at J; junction bases unmatched: 7. CDR3 length: 15 amino acids. Germline V gene lookup returns CDR1 SGDLS and CDR2 YYNGEE. The CDR3 DNA is TGTGCCAGCAGCCAGAATATAGCGGGCTCCTACGAGCAGTACTTC. It yields the protein CASSQNIAGSYEQYF. The variable domain in full, completed from reference TRBV9 and TRBJ2-7, reads DSGVTQTPKHLITATGQRVTLRCSPRSGDLSVYWYQQSLDQGLQFLIQYYNGEERAKGNILERFSAQQFPDLHSELNLSSLELGDSALYFCASSQNIAGSYEQYFGPGTRLTVT.

The rearrangement links TRBV4-3 to TRBJ1-5, with D uncertain. The CDR3 is 16 amino acids. The V end lost 0 bases, the J end lost 2 bases, and 11 bases lay between the germline ends. Germline V gene data show CDR1 as LGHNA and CDR2 as YSLEER. The CDR3 coding sequence is TGCGCCAGCAGCCAAGAGTTGGCAGCCGGCAATCAGCCCCAGCATTTT. Amino acids: CASSQELAAGNQPQHF.

The V call is TRBV7-9, the J call TRBJ2-1, with 11 bases lining up with TRBD2. The junction had 9 bases not matched to a gene; V was cut back by 5 bases and J by 6 bases. CDR1 SEHNR and CDR2 FQNEAQ come from the germline V gene (reference sequence). The CDR3 runs 16 residues. The CDR3 DNA reads as TGTGCCAGCAGCCCGGGGACTAGCGGACCTCTCAATGAGCAGTTCTTC. Residues: CASSPGTSGPLNEQFF.

The chain is built from TRBV11-3 and TRBJ2-1; D is perhaps TRBD1 or TRBD2 (5 bases each). With 2 bases removed from V and 5 bases from J, the gap between germline ends came to 7 bases. The V gene's germline CDR1 is SGHNT and CDR2 YENEEA. The CDR3 spans 13 residues. As DNA, the CDR3 is TGTGCCAGCAGCTTATCGGGACACAATGAGCAGTTCTTC. This codes for CASSLSGHNEQFF. Variable domain in full (rest from reference TRBV11-3 and TRBJ2-1): EAGVVQSPRYKIIEKKQPVAFWCNPISGHNTLYWYLQNLGQGPELLIRYENEEAVDDSQLPKDRFSAERLKGVDSTLKIQPAELGDSAVYLCASSLSGHNEQFFGPGTRLTVL.

V and J are TRBV27 and TRBJ1-3; tentative D call: TRBD1 (5 bases). Per the germline V gene, CDR1 is MNHEY and CDR2 is SMNVEV (reference sequence). With 6 bases removed from V and 2 bases from J, the gap between germline ends came to 11 bases. This CDR3 is 14 amino acids long. The CDR3: CASRNPGPGNTIYF. In DNA form, the CDR3 reads TGTGCCAGCAGAAACCCGGGACCTGGAAACACCATATATTTT.

The chain carries TRBV7-2 and TRBJ2-7; 8 nucleotides match TRBD2. Germline V CDR1 and CDR2: SGHTA, FQGNSA. V lost 5 bases, J lost 3 bases, and 21 bases stayed unmatched. The CDR3 is 19 amino acids. The CDR3 protein is CASSPATSDEGPLGYEQYF. For the CDR3, the DNA is TGTGCCAGCAGCCCGGCGACTAGCGACGAGGGCCCTCTCGGCTACGAGCAGTACTTC. Looking up the rest from reference TRBV7-2 and TRBJ2-7 gives the full variable domain: GAGVSQSPSNKVTEKGKDVELRCDPISGHTALYWYRQSLGQGLEFLIYFQGNSAPDKSGLPSDRFSAERTGGSVSTLTIQRTQQEDSAVYLCASSPATSDEGPLGYEQYFGPGTRLTVT.

The V and J genes are TRBV27 and TRBJ1-5, with a possible D match to TRBD1 (6 bases). Trimming removed 4 bases from V and 4 bases from J, with 8 bases in between. The germline V gene encodes CDR1 MNHEY and CDR2 SMNVEV (reference sequence). The CDR3 extends over 13 amino acids. CDR3 bases: TGTGCCAGCAGTTGGACAGTAAATCAGCCCCAGCATTTT. Its translation is CASSWTVNQPQHF.

In this sample, this clone turned up a few times. This rearrangement joins TRBV7-9 to TRBJ2-3; D not certain. This CDR3 is 16 amino acids long. V was clipped by 5 bases and J by 3 bases, with 18 bases between them. CDR1 SEHNR and CDR2 FQNEAQ come from the germline V gene (reference sequence). CDR3 coding DNA: TGTGCCAGCAGCCCCCGGGCTAGTGGGTTGACAGATACGCAGTATTTT. Translation gives CASSPRASGLTDTQYF.

The rearrangement links TRBV9 to TRBJ2-5, with 9 bases lining up with TRBD1. With V trimmed by 4 bases and J by 3 bases, 4 bases remained unmatched. The CDR3 totals 14 residues. Germline CDR1 SGDLS, CDR2 YYNGEE. CDR3 sequence: CASSPRDREETQYF. CDR3 DNA sequence: TGTGCCAGCAGCCCCCGGGACAGGGAAGAGACCCAGTACTTC.